A single sample gave rise to the 19 T cell receptor beta chains below, sequenced in a study of shared clonotypes between healthy human individuals. Assay: immunoSEQ multiplex PCR; the TCRdb copy retains only in-frame clones and omits some. The sample has fewer than 3 million clones, 85% to 95% seen once. The material sequenced was naive CD4+ T cells from PBMCs. Subset reported: CD45RA+ positively selected. All receptors derive from a man aged 18 to 35 in good health. Some clones in this sample may be carry-over from other donors' samples.

The rearrangement uses TRBV28 and TRBJ2-5; D not resolved. V gave up 5 bases and J gave up 5 bases, with 6 bases separating them. The CDR3 length is 11 residues. Germline CDR1 reads MDHEN; CDR2 reads SYDVKM. This CDR3 reads CASSDRETQYF. The CDR3 DNA reads as TGTGCCAGCAGTGATCGGGAGACCCAGTACTTC. Full variable domain (remainder filled in from reference TRBV28 and TRBJ2-5): DVKVTQSSRYLVKRTGEKVFLECVQDMDHENMFWYRQDPGLGLRLIYFSYDVKMKEKGDIPEGYSVSREKKERFSLILESASTNQTSMYLCASSDRETQYFGPGTRLLVL.

The chain couples TRBV28 to TRBJ1-2, with D possibly TRBD1 on 6 matching bases. Trimming removed 2 bases from V and 5 bases from J, with 15 bases in between. Germline V CDR1 and CDR2: MDHEN, SYDVKM. This CDR3 spans 15 amino acids. The CDR3 here is CASSLASAQGYGYTF. The CDR3 DNA sequence: TGTGCCAGCAGTTTAGCCAGTGCCCAGGGGTATGGCTACACCTTC.

Here the CDR3 DNA reads TGCGCCAGCAGCCCCGGACAGGGGGGATTGGATACGCAGTATTTT. Translated: CASSPGQGGLDTQYF. The chain joins TRBV5-1 to TRBJ2-3; 10 nucleotides align to TRBD1. This CDR3 spans 15 amino acids. The germline CDR1 and CDR2 sequences are SGHRS and YFSETQ. V lost 4 bases, J lost 6 bases, and 8 bases stayed unmatched.

The CDR3 here is CASSLAPDRNTEAFF. DNA of the CDR3: TGCGCCAGCAGCTTGGCTCCAGACAGGAACACTGAAGCTTTCTTT. V is TRBV5-1 and J is TRBJ1-1, with a tentative D call TRBD1 (5 bases). The length of the CDR3 is 15 residues. Germline lookup yields CDR1 SGHRS and CDR2 YFSETQ. The ends were cut back, 0 bases at V and 1 base at J, with 10 bases in the middle.

V and J are TRBV4-1 and TRBJ1-2; D is possibly TRBD1 (6 bases). V shed 0 bases and J shed 4 bases, with 18 bases lying between them. Germline lookup yields CDR1 MGHRA and CDR2 YSYEKL. This CDR3 has 17 amino acids. The CDR3 DNA follows: TGCGCCAGCAGCCAAGACCCCTTATGGGGGCGGTTCTATGGCTACACCTTC. Encoded protein: CASSQDPLWGRFYGYTF.

On this clone itself: This CDR3 is also generated by other DNA sequences in the sample. V is TRBV5-1 and J is TRBJ1-1; tentative D call: TRBD1 (6 bases). Germline values: CDR1 SGHRS, CDR2 YFSETQ. This CDR3 contains 14 residues. V was trimmed by 0 bases and J by 2 bases, leaving 8 bases between them. CDR3 sequence (DNA): TGCGCCAGCAGCTTGGTACAGGGAAACACTGAAGCTTTCTTT. Translating it yields CASSLVQGNTEAFF.

Details on this clone: Other DNA variants within this sample encode the same CDR3. This chain connects TRBV7-9 to TRBJ2-3; possible D gene TRBD2, 5 bases. This CDR3 has 14 residues. Germline V gene lookup returns CDR1 SEHNR and CDR2 FQNEAQ (reference sequence). V shed 5 bases and J shed 2 bases, with 11 bases lying between them. CDR3 DNA: TGTGCCAGCAGCCCCGGACTGTTCACAGATACGCAGTATTTT. This gives the protein CASSPGLFTDTQYF.

The genes are TRBV27 and TRBJ1-1; D possibly corresponds to TRBD1 (5 bases). The CDR3 totals 17 residues. Trimming cost V 1 base and J 11 bases, with 26 bases left between them. The germline V gene has CDR1 MNHEY and CDR2 SMNVEV (reference sequence). CDR3 loop: CASSLWVREASIVPAFF. The CDR3, as DNA: TGTGCCAGCAGTTTATGGGTCAGGGAGGCTTCTATCGTTCCGGCTTTCTTT.

This clone was counted a single time. The chain combines TRBV5-1 with TRBJ1-1; D is unresolved. The ends were cut back, 0 bases at V and 0 bases at J, with 9 bases in the middle. The CDR3 is 15 residues long. CDR1 SGHRS and CDR2 YFSETQ come from the germline V gene. This chain's CDR3 is CASSLAPAMNTEAFF. DNA of the CDR3: TGCGCCAGCAGCTTGGCCCCGGCCATGAACACTGAAGCTTTCTTT.

The CDR3 DNA is TGCGCCAGCAGTGCCGAGGGGGCCGGGACCCAGTACTTC. This encodes CASSAEGAGTQYF. The chain joins TRBV10-1 to TRBJ2-5, with 7 bases aligning to TRBD1. Per the germline V gene, CDR1 is WNHNN and CDR2 is SYGVQD (reference sequence). The CDR3 runs 13 residues. With 4 bases clipped from V and 7 bases from J, the junction kept 6 bases outside the gene matches.

The chain is built from TRBV7-2 and TRBJ1-1; D remains ambiguous. V was cut by 1 base and J by 1 base, with 16 bases left in between. CDR1 and CDR2 from the germline V gene are SGHTA and FQGNSA. The CDR3 is 17 amino acids. The CDR3 DNA reads as TGTGCCAGCAGCTTAGTTAGCTGGGCGCACACGAACACTGAAGCTTTCTTT. It codes for CASSLVSWAHTNTEAFF.

A word on this clone: Distinct nucleotide sequences in the sample also encode this CDR3. The rearrangement joins TRBV9 to TRBJ2-7, with 12 bases lining up with TRBD2. Germline-derived CDR1 and CDR2 are SGDLS and YYNGEE. The CDR3 is 16 amino acids. The ends lost 2 bases at V and 0 bases at J; junction bases unmatched: 3. CDR3 sequence (DNA): TGTGCCAGCAGCGTGGGACTAGCGGGCCTCTCCTACGAGCAGTACTTC. It is translated as CASSVGLAGLSYEQYF.

V gene TRBV29-1 combines with J gene TRBJ2-7; TRBD1 agrees at 9 bases. V trimming: 8 bases; J trimming: 5 bases; junction bases outside the gene matches: 13. From germline, CDR1 is SQVTM and CDR2 ANQGSEA. This CDR3 has 14 amino acids. The CDR3 reads CSTRGAQGAHEQYF. The CDR3 DNA sequence: TGCAGCACCCGAGGGGCACAGGGGGCTCACGAGCAGTACTTC.

The V and J genes are TRBV6-1 and TRBJ2-1; 9 nucleotides match TRBD2. The CDR3 is made up of 12 amino acids. V lost 6 bases to trimming and J lost 9 bases; unmatched junction nucleotides: 3. Germline V gives CDR1 MNHNS, CDR2 SASEGT. The CDR3 DNA is TGTGCCAGCAGCGTGACTAGCGGTGAGCAGTTCTTC. As protein: CASSVTSGEQFF.

The J gene is TRBJ2-1, the V gene TRBV15; D is perhaps TRBD1 (5 bases). The CDR3 totals 13 residues. CDR1 is LNHNV, CDR2 YYDKDF, per germline (reference sequence). Between the trimmed V and J ends, which lost 0 bases and 11 bases, there was a span of 11 bases. CDR3 coding DNA: TGTGCCACCAGCAGAGATCAGGGCCCCCAGCAGTTCTTC. It encodes CATSRDQGPQQFF.

The chain combines TRBV6-4 with TRBJ2-2; D is unclear. V was cut by 6 bases and J by 6 bases, with 14 bases left in between. CDR3 size: 14 residues. Germline V gene sequence: CDR1 MRHNA, CDR2 SNTAGT. As DNA, the CDR3 is TGTGCCAGCAGCCGGACCCTAGAAGCCGGGGAGCTGTTTTTT. It codes for CASSRTLEAGELFF.

The genes are TRBV5-6 and TRBJ2-7; 12 bases map to TRBD2. The germline V gene has CDR1 SGHDT and CDR2 YYEEEE. V was pared by 3 bases and J by 3 bases, with 16 bases of the junction left unmatched. The CDR3 has 19 residues. The CDR3 sequence: CASSSPGLAGRVHVYEQYF. In DNA form, the CDR3 reads TGTGCCAGCAGCTCCCCGGGACTAGCGGGCCGCGTCCACGTCTACGAGCAGTACTTC.

The chain is built from TRBV10-2 and TRBJ1-2; D is uncertain. Germline CDR1 WSHSY, CDR2 SAAADI. Trimming stripped 6 bases from V and 8 bases from J, with 16 bases between. The CDR3 length is 13 residues. Written as DNA, the CDR3 is TGCGCCAGCAGGAGGAATTGGTCCGACGGCTACACCTTC. Its protein product is CASRRNWSDGYTF.

The chain combines TRBV27 with TRBJ2-1, with a tentative D call TRBD2 (5 bases). The length of the CDR3 is 18 residues. Trimming removed 3 bases from V and 0 bases from J, with 18 bases in between. Germline lookup yields CDR1 MNHEY and CDR2 SMNVEV (reference sequence). The CDR3 protein is CASSFMGRGSLSYNEQFF. CDR3 sequence (DNA): TGTGCCAGCAGTTTTATGGGGAGAGGGAGTCTCTCCTACAATGAGCAGTTCTTC.